Listed below are T cell receptor beta chains from one sample, sequenced in a study of T cell changes during pregnancy in multiple sclerosis. Repertoires were generated with immunoSEQ multiplex PCR, while TCRdb's copy carries only in-frame clones and drops some. The data contain roughly 100,000 clones, 91% of them singletons. Sequencing was performed on peripheral blood, taken after pregnancy. The receptors derive from a female donor with multiple sclerosis, enrolled in a pregnancy study. Both conserved end residues are part of each CDR3. The D gene is left open where the match is weak. Clone size is stated in some rows and not others, as once, few, many or a class when expanded.

TRBV15	TRBJ1-5	.	.	CATAEHQGNQPQHF	TGTGCCACCGCCGAACACCAGGGCAATCAGCCCCAGCATTTT
TRBV28	TRBJ1-5	TRBD1	.	CASSQDRGSGNQPQHF	TGTGCCAGCAGTCAGGACAGGGGAAGCGGCAATCAGCCCCAGCATTTT
TRBV18	TRBJ1-6	.	.	CASSPGGDSYNSPLHF	TGTGCCAGCTCACCAGGGGGGGATTCCTATAATTCACCCCTCCACTTT
TRBV13	TRBJ1-2	TRBD1	.	CASSLEGAYGYTF	TGTGCCAGCAGCTTAGAGGGGGCATATGGCTACACCTTC
TRBV7-9	TRBJ2-7	.	.	CASTVDSQYEQYF	TGTGCCAGCACAGTTGACAGCCAGTACGAGCAGTACTTC
TRBV30	TRBJ2-7	.	.	CAWSRTGSYEQYF	TGTGCCTGGAGTCGAACAGGAAGCTACGAGCAGTACTTC
TRBV18	TRBJ1-6	TRBD1	once	CASSGTGAGNSPLHF	TGTGCCAGCTCGGGGACAGGGGCGGGTAATTCACCCCTCCACTTT
TRBV5-6	TRBJ1-3	.	once	CASSLAGPSGNTIYF	TGTGCCAGCAGCTTGGCAGGGCCCTCTGGAAACACCATATATTTT
TRBV19	TRBJ2-6	TRBD1	.	CATETGPGSGANVLTF	TGTGCCACCGAGACAGGGCCAGGGTCTGGGGCCAACGTCCTGACTTTC
TRBV9	TRBJ2-5	.	.	CASSVQGHGETQYF	TGTGCCAGCAGCGTCCAGGGGCACGGAGAGACCCAGTACTTC
TRBV9	TRBJ2-1	TRBD2	few	CASSALAGVSYNEQFF	TGTGCCAGCAGCGCACTAGCGGGGGTTTCCTACAATGAGCAGTTCTTC
TRBV4-1	TRBJ1-2	.	.	CASSQPRRGRSGYTF	TGCGCCAGCAGCCAACCTCGCCGTGGCAGATCGGGCTACACCTTC
TRBV6-1	TRBJ1-1	TRBD1	.	CASSNRQGGTEAFF	TGTGCCAGCAGCAACCGACAGGGGGGGACTGAAGCTTTCTTT
TRBV19	TRBJ2-1	TRBD2	.	CATGSGGIPGEFF	TGTGCCACCGGTAGCGGGGGCATCCCCGGGGAGTTCTTC
TRBV7-9	TRBJ2-1	.	.	CASSNSNEQFF	TGTGCCAGCAGCAACAGTAATGAGCAGTTCTTC
TRBV7-8	TRBJ1-6	.	.	CASSSNTGDSPLHF	TGTGCCAGCAGCTCCAACACGGGGGACTCACCCCTCCACTTT
TRBV5-4	TRBJ1-2	TRBD1	.	CASSLRTGDISGYTF	TGTGCCAGCAGCCTTCGGACAGGGGACATCTCTGGCTACACCTTC
TRBV7-9	TRBJ2-4	TRBD1	.	CASSPPDRAQYF	TGTGCCAGCAGCCCCCCCGACAGGGCACAGTACTTC
TRBV5-4	TRBJ1-1	.	.	CASSPPGRDTLTEAFF	TGTGCCAGCAGCCCCCCGGGGAGGGACACCCTGACTGAAGCTTTCTTT
TRBV5-1	TRBJ1-2	.	.	CASSLKEGFYGYTF	TGCGCCAGCAGCTTGAAGGAGGGATTCTATGGCTACACCTTC
TRBV5-1	TRBJ1-1	.	.	CASSLVQMNTEAFF	TGCGCCAGCAGCTTGGTACAGATGAACACTGAAGCTTTCTTT
TRBV9	TRBJ1-2	.	.	CASSGEGSEDYGYTF	TGTGCCAGCAGCGGGGAGGGTTCGGAGGACTATGGCTACACCTTC
TRBV16	TRBJ2-7	.	few	CASSQAGPYEQYF	TGTGCCAGCAGCCAAGCAGGGCCCTACGAGCAGTACTTC
TRBV5-5	TRBJ2-5	TRBD2	.	CASSSLFRSGGIQETQYF	TGTGCCAGCAGCTCCCTTTTCAGGAGCGGGGGAATCCAAGAGACCCAGTACTTC
TRBV2	TRBJ2-2	.	.	CASSDTRVSGELFF	TGTGCCAGCAGTGATACGCGGGTGAGCGGGGAGCTGTTTTTT
TRBV9	TRBJ1-6	TRBD1	.	CASSVTGQANSPLHF	TGTGCCAGCAGCGTAACGGGACAGGCCAATTCACCCCTCCACTTT
TRBV9	TRBJ2-7	.	.	CASSVNPGVNEQYF	TGTGCCAGCAGCGTGAACCCAGGGGTCAACGAGCAGTACTTC
TRBV25-1	TRBJ1-2	.	.	CASSSPGRSNYGYTF	TGTGCCAGCAGTTCACCGGGAAGATCTAACTATGGCTACACCTTC
TRBV4-2	TRBJ2-3	.	.	CASSQDGTDTQYF	TGTGCCAGCAGCCAAGACGGCACAGATACGCAGTATTTT
TRBV9	TRBJ1-4	.	once	CASSGRQSGNEKLFF	TGTGCCAGCAGCGGACGACAGTCCGGGAATGAAAAACTGTTTTTT
TRBV27	TRBJ2-1	TRBD1	.	CASSLGTGLNEQFF	TGTGCCAGCAGTTTAGGGACAGGGCTAAATGAGCAGTTCTTC
TRBV7-6	TRBJ2-2	.	.	CASSLVGSNTGELFF	TGTGCCAGCAGCTTAGTCGGGTCGAACACCGGGGAGCTGTTTTTT
TRBV6-4	TRBJ2-1	.	.	CASSPMALGEQFF	TGTGCCAGCAGTCCGATGGCTTTGGGCGAGCAGTTCTTC
TRBV19	TRBJ2-3	.	.	CASSVLSTDTQYF	TGTGCCAGTAGTGTACTTAGCACAGATACGCAGTATTTT
TRBV4-2	TRBJ1-2	TRBD1	.	CASSQEGTERGGYTF	TGTGCCAGCAGCCAAGAAGGGACAGAGCGAGGTGGCTACACCTTC
TRBV4-1	TRBJ1-2	TRBD1	.	CASSQDRGQGVSGYTF	TGCGCCAGCAGCCAAGACCGAGGACAGGGCGTAAGTGGCTACACCTTC
TRBV5-1	TRBJ2-7	TRBD2	.	CASSLYSGGRYEQYF	TGCGCCAGCAGCTTGTATAGCGGGGGGCGCTACGAGCAGTACTTC
TRBV15	TRBJ2-1	TRBD2	.	CATSRGAGGFDEQFF	TGTGCCACCAGCAGAGGGGCGGGGGGCTTTGATGAGCAGTTCTTC
TRBV27	TRBJ1-1	.	.	CASSQSLPYTEAFF	TGTGCCAGCAGTCAGTCCTTACCTTACACTGAAGCTTTCTTT
TRBV27	TRBJ2-1	TRBD1	.	CASRYPGTGGRHNEQFF	TGTGCCAGCAGATATCCAGGGACAGGGGGCCGGCACAATGAGCAGTTCTTC
TRBV11-2	TRBJ2-3	TRBD2	.	CASSFGTSGGARDTQYF	TGTGCCAGCAGCTTCGGGACTAGCGGGGGGGCAAGAGATACGCAGTATTTT
TRBV6-1	TRBJ2-1	TRBD1	.	CASSDFPGQGMGEQFF	TGTGCCAGCAGTGACTTCCCGGGACAGGGCATGGGTGAGCAGTTCTTC
TRBV19	TRBJ1-1	TRBD1	once	CASSIGQGTTEAFF	TGTGCCAGTAGTATCGGACAGGGGACCACTGAAGCTTTCTTT
TRBV15	TRBJ2-1	.	.	CATSSGDDEQFF	TGTGCCACCAGCAGCGGAGATGATGAGCAGTTCTTC
TRBV4-1	TRBJ1-2	TRBD1	.	CASRKTGAYGYTF	TGCGCCAGCAGGAAAACAGGGGCCTATGGCTACACCTTC
TRBV20-1	TRBJ1-2	.	.	CSVTNGYGYTF	TGCAGTGTCACGAACGGGTATGGCTACACCTTC
TRBV18	TRBJ1-2	TRBD1	.	CASSRDRGAYGYTF	TGTGCCAGCTCACGGGACAGGGGGGCCTATGGCTACACCTTC
TRBV6-5	TRBJ2-3	TRBD1	.	CASSYGTGYTDTQYF	TGTGCCAGCAGTTACGGGACAGGATACACAGATACGCAGTATTTT
TRBV7-3	TRBJ2-3	.	.	CASSFLLGAVDTQYF	TGTGCCAGCAGCTTCCTGTTAGGAGCCGTGGATACGCAGTATTTT
TRBV29-1	TRBJ2-7	.	.	CSVELVIGYRNEQYF	TGCAGCGTTGAATTGGTCATTGGGTACAGGAACGAGCAGTACTTC
TRBV5-6	TRBJ2-2	.	.	CASSLSRTGELFF	TGTGCCAGCAGCTTGAGCCGCACCGGGGAGCTGTTTTTT
TRBV27	TRBJ1-4	.	.	CASRPALQGINEKLFF	TGTGCCAGCAGACCAGCACTACAGGGAATTAATGAAAAACTGTTTTTT
TRBV5-1	TRBJ2-7	TRBD2	once	CASSQRPGTSGGAYEQYF	TGCGCCAGCAGCCAACGTCCCGGGACTAGCGGGGGGGCCTACGAGCAGTACTTC
TRBV4-1	TRBJ2-7	TRBD1	.	CASSQALGLGNRGSYEQYF	TGCGCCAGCAGCCAAGCCCTGGGCCTGGGCAACAGGGGATCTTACGAGCAGTACTTC
TRBV19	TRBJ1-5	.	.	CASSRPGGTVYQPQHF	TGTGCCAGTAGTAGACCGGGAGGTACTGTTTATCAGCCCCAGCATTTT
TRBV5-1	TRBJ1-1	TRBD1	.	CASSETGTGYVF	TGCGCCAGCAGCGAAACCGGGACAGGATACGTTTTT
TRBV30	TRBJ1-2	.	.	CAWSGGAYGYTF	TGTGCCTGGAGTGGGGGCGCCTATGGCTACACCTTC